This T cell receptor beta chain was captured in a study of cytomegalovirus exposure and HLA in healthy donors. Study-level background: The same platform was used for the roughly 120 validation repertoires and the roughly 640 first-cohort repertoires, a later analysis reported. Findings and limits, study-wide: Cytomegalovirus-associated TCR beta chains were listed, numbering some 170. It was found in a later analysis that first-cohort TCR clusters tended to co-occur in the 100 to 150 validation repertoires. There were a few CMV-associated chains whose specificity for CMV antigens was confirmed in vitro.

TCRdb's table, derived via immunoSEQ multiplex PCR, lists solely in-frame clones and lacks some. The data contain approximately 120,000 clones, more than 70% of them singletons. This CDR3 has 13 amino acids. Germline V CDR1 and CDR2: WSHSY, SAAADI. Trimming removed 8 bases from V and 5 bases from J, with 16 bases in between. With respect to this clone: Its antigen is undetermined.

Sequencing input: PBMCs. This sequence originates from a woman between 18 and 30 years old in good health and CMV-seronegative. This chain links TRBV10-2 with TRBJ2-7; TRBD2 might be the D (7 bases). In nucleotides, the CDR3 is TGCGCCAGCGCGTGGGGGGGCGACGACGAGCAGTACTTC. This codes for CASAWGGDDEQYF.